A selection of T cell receptor beta chains follows, all from one sample in a study of OX40 agonist ivuxolimab in advanced cancers. The data were produced by immunoSEQ multiplex PCR, yet TCRdb's version contains in-frame clones alone and is incomplete. The data contain more than 40,000 clones, over 65% of them singletons. Source: CD4+ or CD8+ T cells sorted from blood, taken in a trial of the OX40 agonist ivuxolimab. The source of these receptors is an adult with an advanced solid tumor such as melanoma, head and neck, liver or kidney cancer. Each CDR3 is given with its conserved first and last residue. D genes are given only for firm matches. For some rows the clone size is stated as once, few or many, or as a class when expanded; others skip it.

size: -; J: TRBJ1-5; D: -; V: TRBV11-2; CDR3: CASSPNARDQPQHF; DNA: TGTGCCAGCAGCCCGAACGCCAGGGATCAGCCCCAGCATTTT
size: -; J: TRBJ1-2; D: -; V: TRBV6-6; CDR3: CASSYSLQLYGYTF; DNA: TGTGCCAGCAGTTACTCATTACAGCTCTATGGCTACACCTTC
size: -; J: TRBJ2-7; D: -; V: TRBV11-2; CDR3: CASSLVKGRYEQYF; DNA: TGTGCCAGCAGCTTAGTAAAGGGAAGGTACGAGCAGTACTTC
size: -; J: TRBJ2-1; D: TRBD1; V: TRBV28; CDR3: CASSLTGPGFF; DNA: TGTGCCAGCAGCTTGACAGGGCCCGGGTTCTTC
size: -; J: TRBJ1-1; D: TRBD1; V: TRBV9; CDR3: CASSVGTGLHLNTEAFF; DNA: TGTGCCAGCAGCGTGGGGACAGGGCTACATTTGAACACTGAAGCTTTCTTT
size: -; J: TRBJ2-7; D: -; V: TRBV19; CDR3: CASSIGSAGFFYEQYF; DNA: TGTGCCAGTAGTATAGGAAGTGCCGGCTTCTTCTACGAGCAGTACTTC
size: -; J: TRBJ2-7; D: -; V: TRBV19; CDR3: CASRHSREREQYF; DNA: TGTGCCAGTAGACATAGCAGGGAACGCGAGCAGTACTTC
size: -; J: TRBJ2-1; D: -; V: TRBV6-6; CDR3: CASSYADNEQFF; DNA: TGTGCCAGCAGTTACGCTGATAATGAGCAGTTCTTC
size: -; J: TRBJ2-3; D: TRBD1; V: TRBV7-3; CDR3: CASSLNGRQGTDTQYF; DNA: TGTGCCAGCAGCTTAAACGGCCGACAGGGGACAGATACGCAGTATTTT
size: many; J: TRBJ2-5; D: -; V: TRBV28; CDR3: CASRSMMGVEETQYF; DNA: TGTGCCAGCAGGTCCATGATGGGGGTGGAAGAGACCCAGTACTTC
size: -; J: TRBJ2-7; D: -; V: TRBV7-8; CDR3: CASSQRRDYEQYF; DNA: TGTGCCAGCAGCCAACGGCGGGACTACGAGCAGTACTTC
size: once; J: TRBJ1-5; D: -; V: TRBV19; CDR3: CASSPTGTPVELRQPQHF; DNA: TGTGCCAGTAGTCCCACCGGGACCCCAGTGGAGTTACGTCAGCCCCAGCATTTT
size: -; J: TRBJ1-3; D: -; V: TRBV2; CDR3: CASSRGVAGNTIYF; DNA: TGTGCCAGCTCTCGAGGGGTCGCCGGGAACACCATATATTTT
size: once; J: TRBJ2-2; D: TRBD2; V: TRBV11-2; CDR3: CASRFGRAGGELFF; DNA: TGTGCCAGCAGGTTTGGGAGGGCCGGCGGGGAGCTGTTTTTT
size: -; J: TRBJ1-1; D: -; V: TRBV29-1; CDR3: CSVSNSNTEAFF; DNA: TGCAGCGTGTCTAACTCGAACACTGAAGCTTTCTTT
size: -; J: TRBJ2-5; D: -; V: TRBV5-8; CDR3: CASSRRETQYF; DNA: TGTGCCAGCAGCAGGCGAGAGACCCAGTACTTC
size: -; J: TRBJ1-5; D: -; V: TRBV9; CDR3: CASSGPGSQPQHF; DNA: TGTGCCAGCAGCGGCCCCGGAAGTCAGCCCCAGCATTTT
size: -; J: TRBJ1-1; D: -; V: TRBV5-1; CDR3: CASSYGQSEAFF; DNA: TGCGCCAGCAGCTATGGACAGTCCGAAGCTTTCTTT
size: -; J: TRBJ2-3; D: -; V: TRBV6-5; CDR3: CASIPRDTQYF; DNA: TGTGCCAGCATCCCCAGGGATACGCAGTATTTT
size: -; J: TRBJ2-7; D: -; V: TRBV7-3; CDR3: CASSLGLQEQYF; DNA: TGTGCCAGCAGCTTAGGTCTCCAAGAGCAGTACTTC
size: -; J: TRBJ2-5; D: -; V: TRBV27; CDR3: CASSLRTQETQYF; DNA: TGTGCCAGCAGTTTAAGGACCCAAGAGACCCAGTACTTC
size: -; J: TRBJ2-3; D: TRBD2; V: TRBV7-6; CDR3: CASSLISSGEASGAGTDTQYF; DNA: TGTGCCAGCAGCTTAATCAGCTCCGGGGAGGCTAGCGGAGCTGGCACAGATACGCAGTATTTT
size: -; J: TRBJ2-7; D: -; V: TRBV28; CDR3: CASSKQPLDEQYF; DNA: TGTGCCAGCAGCAAACAGCCCCTGGACGAGCAGTACTTC
size: -; J: TRBJ1-1; D: TRBD1; V: TRBV18; CDR3: CASSPRSWSDRGFSEAFF; DNA: TGTGCCAGCTCACCACGTTCATGGAGCGACAGGGGGTTCAGTGAAGCTTTCTTT
size: -; J: TRBJ2-7; D: -; V: TRBV9; CDR3: CASSVAGSYEQYF; DNA: TGTGCCAGCAGCGTGGCAGGCTCCTACGAGCAGTACTTC
size: few; J: TRBJ1-4; D: -; V: TRBV18; CDR3: CASSPTGLSSREKLFF; DNA: TGTGCCAGCTCACCAACGGGCCTATCAAGTCGTGAAAAACTGTTTTTT
size: -; J: TRBJ1-1; D: -; V: TRBV5-1; CDR3: CASCSAGAMNTEAFF; DNA: TGCGCCAGCTGTTCGGCAGGGGCGATGAACACTGAAGCTTTCTTT
size: -; J: TRBJ1-6; D: TRBD1; V: TRBV28; CDR3: CASSRQGDSPLHF; DNA: TGTGCCAGCAGTCGACAGGGTGATTCACCCCTCCACTTT
size: -; J: TRBJ2-1; D: -; V: TRBV5-1; CDR3: CASSLRLGSSYNEQFF; DNA: TGCGCCAGCAGCCTACGACTAGGGAGCTCCTACAATGAGCAGTTCTTC
size: -; J: TRBJ2-5; D: -; V: TRBV19; CDR3: CASSIGPNEGTQYF; DNA: TGTGCCAGTAGTATCGGTCCGAACGAGGGGACCCAGTACTTC
size: -; J: TRBJ1-2; D: -; V: TRBV5-1; CDR3: CASSSGPGISNYGYTF; DNA: TGCGCCAGCAGCTCGGGCCCAGGGATATCTAACTATGGCTACACCTTC
size: medium-sized; J: TRBJ2-7; D: TRBD2; V: TRBV10-3; CDR3: CATHGTSGRSTYEQYF; DNA: TGTGCCACCCACGGGACTAGCGGGAGGAGCACCTACGAGCAGTACTTC
size: -; J: TRBJ2-5; D: -; V: TRBV18; CDR3: CASSPRPNLGETQYF; DNA: TGTGCCAGCTCACCCAGGCCCAATCTGGGAGAGACCCAGTACTTC
size: -; J: TRBJ1-4; D: TRBD1; V: TRBV4-2; CDR3: CASSQGQGTNEKLFF; DNA: TGTGCCAGCAGCCAAGGACAGGGAACTAATGAAAAACTGTTTTTT
size: -; J: TRBJ2-7; D: TRBD1; V: TRBV6-5; CDR3: CASSYRTGLIYEQYF; DNA: TGTGCCAGCAGTTACCGGACAGGCCTAATCTACGAGCAGTACTTC
size: -; J: TRBJ2-7; D: TRBD1; V: TRBV29-1; CDR3: CSVGRGQGQYF; DNA: TGCAGCGTTGGTCGGGGACAGGGTCAGTACTTC
size: few; J: TRBJ1-3; D: -; V: TRBV30; CDR3: CAWSVVGYGNTIYF; DNA: TGTGCCTGGAGTGTCGTCGGGTATGGAAACACCATATATTTT
size: -; J: TRBJ1-1; D: TRBD1; V: TRBV4-1; CDR3: CASRPPGTGITEAFF; DNA: TGCGCCAGCAGACCACCAGGGACAGGGATAACTGAAGCTTTCTTT
size: -; J: TRBJ2-1; D: TRBD1; V: TRBV7-8; CDR3: CASSLTAGQGYNEQFF; DNA: TGTGCCAGCAGCTTAACAGCGGGACAGGGATACAATGAGCAGTTCTTC
size: once; J: TRBJ2-1; D: -; V: TRBV28; CDR3: CASTTPFRGNEQFF; DNA: TGTGCCAGCACCACTCCCTTCCGCGGGAATGAGCAGTTCTTC
size: -; J: TRBJ1-5; D: -; V: TRBV6-6; CDR3: CATSNQPQHF; DNA: TGTGCCACCAGCAATCAGCCCCAGCATTTT
size: -; J: TRBJ1-4; D: -; V: TRBV2; CDR3: CASRAWGGLNEKLFF; DNA: TGTGCCAGCAGAGCTTGGGGGGGGCTGAATGAAAAACTGTTTTTT
size: medium-sized; J: TRBJ1-2; D: -; V: TRBV30; CDR3: CAWITGLRRGYTF; DNA: TGTGCCTGGATCACAGGGTTAAGGAGAGGCTACACCTTC
size: -; J: TRBJ2-3; D: TRBD2; V: TRBV29-1; CDR3: CSVSGRAGTDTQYF; DNA: TGCAGCGTTAGCGGGAGGGCCGGCACAGATACGCAGTATTTT
size: once; J: TRBJ1-3; D: TRBD1; V: TRBV18; CDR3: CASSPRTGASGNTIYF; DNA: TGTGCCAGCTCACCACGGACAGGGGCTTCTGGAAACACCATATATTTT
size: once; J: TRBJ1-2; D: -; V: TRBV5-1; CDR3: CASSLGRNYGYTF; DNA: TGCGCCAGCAGCTTAGGGCGGAACTATGGCTACACCTTC
size: -; J: TRBJ2-2; D: -; V: TRBV7-3; CDR3: CASTFGDRAGTGELFF; DNA: TGTGCCAGCACCTTTGGCGACAGGGCGGGGACCGGGGAGCTGTTTTTT
size: -; J: TRBJ2-7; D: TRBD2; V: TRBV9; CDR3: CASSVGTTSEGYEQYF; DNA: TGTGCCAGCAGCGTAGGTACGACTAGCGAGGGCTACGAGCAGTACTTC
size: -; J: TRBJ2-3; D: TRBD2; V: TRBV5-1; CDR3: CASSHPGLAGVRDTQYF; DNA: TGCGCCAGCAGCCACCCGGGGCTAGCGGGAGTGAGAGATACGCAGTATTTT
size: -; J: TRBJ2-5; D: -; V: TRBV2; CDR3: CASSSGREETQYF; DNA: TGTGCCAGCTCATCCGGCAGGGAGGAGACCCAGTACTTC
size: -; J: TRBJ2-1; D: TRBD2; V: TRBV11-2; CDR3: CASSFRLAGGSSYNEQFF; DNA: TGTGCCAGCAGCTTTAGGCTAGCGGGAGGGTCCTCCTACAATGAGCAGTTCTTC
size: -; J: TRBJ1-6; D: TRBD1; V: TRBV2; CDR3: CASMAGTGLSPLHF; DNA: TGTGCCAGCATGGCCGGGACAGGACTTTCACCCCTCCACTTT
size: -; J: TRBJ2-1; D: -; V: TRBV5-4; CDR3: CASSYRANNEQFF; DNA: TGTGCCAGCAGTTATCGGGCTAACAATGAGCAGTTCTTC
size: -; J: TRBJ1-1; D: -; V: TRBV7-6; CDR3: CASSRQRNTEAFF; DNA: TGTGCCAGCAGCCGACAGAGGAACACTGAAGCTTTCTTT
size: -; J: TRBJ1-2; D: -; V: TRBV10-2; CDR3: CASEARGGYTF; DNA: TGCGCCAGCGAAGCGCGAGGTGGCTACACCTTC